The T cell receptor (beta chain) under discussion was sequenced for a study of blood T cell repertoires in COVID-19. Overall study context: Both acute and convalescent COVID-19 samples were obtained from the United States, Italy and Spain. The cDNA or gDNA used as material had been derived from T cells, B-cell-depleted T cells, or PBMCs.

The CDR3 loop spans 16 amino acids. Per the germline V gene, CDR1 is SSHAT and CDR2 is FNYEAQ (reference sequence). Authors' methods: From reference gene primer amplification, estimates of nucleated cell counts were derived. The data were produced by immunoSEQ multiplex PCR, yet TCRdb's version contains in-frame clones alone and is incomplete. V and J calls and clone size come straight from that table; D and trimming were deduced from the DNA. The sample lists 200,000 to 250,000 clones; roughly 84% were seen once. As concerns this clone: The junction departs from germline at one end; a sequencing error may be responsible.

This receptor was identified in a woman aged 25 to 45 who had recovered from COVID-19. The chain combines TRBV7-7 with TRBJ2-3; 7 nucleotides agree with TRBD2. Sequencing was performed on peripheral blood. CDR3 sequence: CASSFWGGLIADTQYF. The CDR3 DNA follows: TGTGCTAGCAGCTTTTGGGGAGGGCTAATCGCAGATACGCAGTATTTT.